This T cell receptor beta chain was obtained from a study of cytomegalovirus exposure and HLA in healthy donors (dated by TCRdb to about 2017). Regarding the research as a whole: In an earlier analysis of 450 to 750 of the donors, under 300 Gb of sequence data and some 100 million unique TCR beta sequences from some 170 million T cells were reported. HLA typing covered class I and class II loci at four-digit resolution. Using immunosequencing, the study profiled T cell repertoires from 666 subjects and related those repertoires to cytomegalovirus serostatus. A separate validation cohort of over 95 different subjects was used in addition to the 666-subject first cohort. The study aimed to test whether cataloging public T cell receptors could reveal signatures of past pathogen exposure. Donor age, sex, ethnicity and CMV serostatus were compiled alongside the repertoire data. The number of donors typed differed by locus, with roughly 629-640 for A, B, C, DRB1 and DQB1, around 560 for DQA1, nearly 610 for DPA1, and roughly 450 for DPB1. An early release that covered fewer than 750 HLA-typed donors contained 300 to 350 gigabases of sequencing data and around 85 million unique TCR sequences. Five DR-DQ haplotypes were handled as single units for association and clustering, since linkage in the cohort was strong. In the later analysis, no new phenotypic data were used to find candidate immune exposures; instead, reliance was placed on TCR beta sequences and their occurrence across donors. All discovery cohort repertoires had been generated using a single sequencing platform. In an earlier analysis of 587 of the donors, high-throughput TCR beta sequencing was used to judge whether each TCR beta V gene segment behaved as functional or pseudogenic. To predict cytomegalovirus infection status, the study brought together high-throughput TCR immunosequencing, statistical association of individual TCRs with disease status, and machine learning. Across about 370 genotyped donors of the cohort, an average of approximately 200,000 unique TCR beta nucleotide sequences per donor were sequenced, and roughly 18% of those sequences were non-productive. Among the approximately 430 genotyped donors, about 83% belonged to the genetic ancestry cluster associated with self-reported Caucasian donors. In a later analysis, previously published TCR beta repertoires from more than 500 donors were re-analyzed and high-resolution HLA genotyping was added so that TCR occurrence patterns could be studied. A later genetic analysis took genome-wide SNP genotypes for about three fifths of the roughly 700 donors and used that subset as a discovery cohort. Summary of the overall study and its limitations: A later analysis found that most CMV-associated TCR beta chains appeared HLA-restricted, with HLA associations seemingly driven largely by CMV exposure. A total of 150 to 200 TCR beta chains were listed by the study as associated with cytomegalovirus. The presence/absence analyses assumed that sequencing depth was roughly uniform across donors, and that assumption may not be true. Most TCR sequences were seen in very few donors, while some public TCRs were found in many individuals. Correlated functional status among segregating V segments might be attributable to linkage disequilibrium, but an unknown experimental factor could not be ruled out. Some 16 rarely observed V segments, including chromosome 9 orphons, were excluded from the earlier analysis of about 500 of the donors because counts were too low. The authors suggested that the approach could potentially be generalized to other disease states and immunological phenotypes. Because HLA typing was missing for some donors at each locus, association tests included only the typed subset. Strong co-occurrence of HLA alleles, especially DR and DQ, made assigning TCR associations to individual alleles difficult. Some IMGT-functional V segments, including TRBV6-2 and TRBV6-3, could not be told apart with the 87-base-pair reads, so those segments were excluded. The only immune exposure information available for the cohort was CMV serostatus. A later analysis found that TCR association rates varied across HLA loci, with DRB1 alleles showing the most associated TCRs and HLA-C alleles the fewest. A further reported finding was that TCR beta sequences accurately predicted the HLA-A and HLA-B alleles for most subjects in the first cohort. This cohort had only TCR beta chains sequenced, and the lack of alpha or paired-chain data limited which features could be detected. The classifier was reported to diagnose cytomegalovirus status with high specificity and sensitivity in both the original cohort and the validation cohort. In a later genetic analysis, fewer N-insertions in productive TCRs were reported among donors in an Asian-associated ancestry cluster than the approximately 710-donor mean. A later analysis reported that several top co-occurrence clusters appeared linked to parvovirus B19, influenza, CMV and Epstein-Barr virus. A later analysis associated 15,000 to 20,000 TCR beta sequences with specific HLA alleles at a false discovery rate of 0.05. An association between a missense DCLRE1C variant and V-gene and J-gene trimming of TCR beta chains was found in a later genetic analysis and replicated in an independent cohort. Broadly in line with IMGT annotations, most TCR beta V segments showed up in productive rearrangements about 87% or about 30% of the time in an earlier analysis of roughly 590 of the donors. In a later analysis, HLA-associated TCR beta chains showed more clonal expansion and lower generation probabilities than non-associated chains that were equally common. A cluster of highly shared sequence variants was judged likely to represent a technical artifact of the sequencing pipeline. Three of the identified cytomegalovirus-associated TCR beta chains were confirmed in vitro to be specific for cytomegalovirus antigens.

In total, over 600 healthy bone marrow donors made up the cohort. At the time of sampling, every cohort member was nominally healthy, though immune exposures that went unrecorded were likely present. The donor was CMV seronegative and belonged to the group of around 350 seronegative cohort members. Each donor provided a peripheral blood sample, and peripheral blood mononuclear cells were used for TCR beta sequencing. Genomic DNA extraction from the blood cell samples was performed with the Qiagen DNeasy Blood Extraction Kit. V is clipped by 5 bases and J by 6 bases, and the sequence between their germline boundaries is 16 bases long. The CDR3 sequence holds 14 residues, the cysteine and phenylalanine included. Here the CDR3 DNA is all that survives: 42 bases in frame from base 1. Looking up the germline V gene (reference sequence) yields CDR1 SEHNR and CDR2 FQNEAQ. Points on this clone: Which antigen it targets is not known. No base qualities exist here, and no much larger clone lies one base off it.

The library came from the immunoSEQ multiplex PCR assay. A mixture of 60 forward primers for TCR Vbeta segments and 13 reverse primers for TCR Jbeta segments was used in the multiplex PCR. A multiplex PCR assay on genomic DNA amplified the CDR3 region of rearranged TCR beta genes. The amplified TCR beta libraries were sequenced on the Illumina HiSeq System as 87-base-pair reads. Per the authors' processing: A later analysis tallied about 77 million unique TCR beta chains across the 666 repertoires, and about 10 million of those chains were shared by two or more donors. Raw reads were error-corrected and collapsed into unique sequences with a nearest-neighbor algorithm that merged closely related sequences to remove PCR and sequencing errors. CDR3 sequences were aligned to IMGT reference sequences to assign V, D and J gene segments. For a sequence to be retained, a match of at least six nucleotides was required to both a V gene segment and a J gene segment. Rearrangements were called productive when the CDR3 lacked stop codons and stayed in frame with V and J; all others were non-productive. CDR3 was defined by IMGT convention, running from the second conserved V-encoded cysteine to the conserved J-encoded phenylalanine. In an earlier analysis of just under 600 of the donors, sequences lacking an unambiguous match to a single V gene segment were excluded. An earlier analysis of fewer than 650 of the donors classified V segments as functional when productive rearrangements were above 56.7% and as segregating when the standard deviation between donors was above 5%. A statistical classification framework was built for diagnosing cytomegalovirus status from the catalog of TCR beta chain sequences. In a later analysis, TCR nucleotide sequences were compared against IMGT/GENE-DB human TR gene sequences so that V and J genes could be assigned. Using the TCRdist pipeline, a later analysis assigned CDR3 sequences along with most-parsimonious VDJ recombination scenarios. In a later analysis, every TCR beta chain was defined by the combination of its CDR3 amino acid sequence and its V-gene family, and reads without a unique V-gene family were dropped. A later analysis removed roughly 590 highly shared, low-generation-probability nucleotide sequences to deal with suspected cross-contamination and a sequencing artifact. A later analysis calculated a clonal expansion index for each public chain from normalized within-repertoire ranks of inferred template counts. Generation probabilities in a later analysis came from a VDJ recombination model fitted to out-of-frame rearrangements, and those results were checked against IGoR. In a later analysis, hypergeometric tests were used to score TCR-TCR, TCR-HLA and TCR-CMV co-occurrence, with a repertoire-size bias correction applied to TCR pairs. False discovery rates were estimated in a later analysis by permuting HLA or CMV assignments 20 times. In a later analysis, co-occurring TCRs were grouped using DBSCAN, with TCRdist sequence similarity added in when clustering inside HLA-allele-positive subsets. Repertoires with fewer than 30,000 or more than 120,000 public chains were left out of co-occurrence clustering, as were five repertoires with anomalous nucleotide sharing. Drawn from immuneACCESS, this table holds only the in-frame rearrangements with V and J called that TCRdb kept. Clones are partly lost; checked studies trace under half to an unresolved V gene and leave the rest unexplained. The V and J calls and the clone size are those of that table, but D and trimming were determined from the DNA. The sample table holds some 140,000 clones, of which 80% were seen once. Around 2% of the sample is taken by the ten largest.

Recombination joined TRBV7-9 with TRBJ1-2; the D gene assignment is ambiguous. Sequencing used PBMCs. The sequence was collected from a man in his thirties or forties in good health and CMV-seronegative. The sequenced DNA: TGTGCCAGCAGCCCAAACCCAGGAACGCATGGCTACACCTTC. Translated, it reads CASSPNPGTHGYTF.